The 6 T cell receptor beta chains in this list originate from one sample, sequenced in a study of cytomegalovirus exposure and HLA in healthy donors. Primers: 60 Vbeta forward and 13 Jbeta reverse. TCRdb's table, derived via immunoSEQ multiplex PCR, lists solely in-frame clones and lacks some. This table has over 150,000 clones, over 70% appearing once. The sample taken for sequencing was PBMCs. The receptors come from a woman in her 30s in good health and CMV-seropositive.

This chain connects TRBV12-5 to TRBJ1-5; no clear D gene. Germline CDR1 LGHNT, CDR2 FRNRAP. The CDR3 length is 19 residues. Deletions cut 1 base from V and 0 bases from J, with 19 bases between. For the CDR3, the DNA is TGTGCTAGTGGTTTGGATACCGGGTCCCTAGCTACTAGCAATCAGCCCCAGCATTTT. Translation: CASGLDTGSLATSNQPQHF.

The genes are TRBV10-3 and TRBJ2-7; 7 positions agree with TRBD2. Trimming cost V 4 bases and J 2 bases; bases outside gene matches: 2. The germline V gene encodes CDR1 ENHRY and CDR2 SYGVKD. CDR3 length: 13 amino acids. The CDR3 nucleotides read TGTGCCATCAGTGGCGGGAGCGCCTACGAGCAGTACTTC. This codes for CAISGGSAYEQYF.

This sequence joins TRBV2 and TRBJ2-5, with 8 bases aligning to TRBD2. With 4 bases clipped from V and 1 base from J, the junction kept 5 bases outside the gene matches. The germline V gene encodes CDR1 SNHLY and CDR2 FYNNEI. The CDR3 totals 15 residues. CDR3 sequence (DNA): TGTGCCAGCAGTGTAAACGGGAGGGCCCAAGAGACCCAGTACTTC. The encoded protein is CASSVNGRAQETQYF.

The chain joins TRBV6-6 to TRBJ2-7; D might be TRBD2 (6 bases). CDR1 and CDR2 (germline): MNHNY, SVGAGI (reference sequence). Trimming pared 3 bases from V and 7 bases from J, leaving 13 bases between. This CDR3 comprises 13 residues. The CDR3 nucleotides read TGTGCCAGCAGTTATAACGGGGCGGGGGAGCAGTACTTC. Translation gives CASSYNGAGEQYF.

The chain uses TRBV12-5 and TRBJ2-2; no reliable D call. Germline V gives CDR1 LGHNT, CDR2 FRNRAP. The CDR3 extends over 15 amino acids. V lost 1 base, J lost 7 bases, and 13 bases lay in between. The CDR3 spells CASGLGSSSGGELFF. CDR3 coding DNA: TGTGCTAGTGGTTTGGGGTCCTCATCGGGCGGGGAGCTGTTTTTT.

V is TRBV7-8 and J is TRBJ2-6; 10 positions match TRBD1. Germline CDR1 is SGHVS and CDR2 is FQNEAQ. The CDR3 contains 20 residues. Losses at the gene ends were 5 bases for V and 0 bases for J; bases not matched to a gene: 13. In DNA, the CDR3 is TGTGCCAGCAGCCGGGGCGCTGGGACAGGGGTTTCCTCTGGGGCCAACGTCCTGACTTTC. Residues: CASSRGAGTGVSSGANVLTF. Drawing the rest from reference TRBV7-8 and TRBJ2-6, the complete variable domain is GAGVSQSPRYKVAKRGQDVALRCDPISGHVSLFWYQQALGQGPEFLTYFQNEAQLDKSGLPSDRFFAERPEGSVSTLKIQRTQQEDSAVYLCASSRGAGTGVSSGANVLTFGAGSRLTVL.